The 8 T cell receptor beta chains given below trace back to one sample, sequenced in a study of blood T cell repertoires in COVID-19. Sequencing used immunoSEQ multiplex PCR; TCRdb keeps in-frame clones, though not all of them. The sample has approximately 360,000 clones, around 89% seen once. Sequencing was done on a sample of PBMCs or T cells enriched from blood (not recorded which). The receptors shown here come from a woman aged 30 to 39 with acute COVID-19.

V is TRBV5-1 and J is TRBJ2-2; possibly TRBD1 for D (5 bases). This CDR3 region has 17 residues. Germline CDR1 and CDR2: SGHRS and YFSETQ. V gave up 7 bases and J gave up 0 bases, with 19 bases separating them. The DNA of the CDR3 is TGCGCCAGCCGCTCAACCCCGACAGACGCGAACACCGGGGAGCTGTTTTTT. Its translation: CASRSTPTDANTGELFF.

The chain uses TRBV7-9 and TRBJ2-3; 7 nucleotides align to TRBD2. V lost 5 bases and J lost 4; bases outside the gene matches: 6. This CDR3 comprises 14 residues. Germline CDR1 SEHNR, CDR2 FQNEAQ (reference sequence). The CDR3 DNA sequence: TGTGCCAGCAGCCGTGGACTAGACTCAGATACGCAGTATTTT. It yields the protein CASSRGLDSDTQYF.

This clone was found once. V gene TRBV7-7 combines with J gene TRBJ2-1; 7 bases agree with TRBD2. V lost 4 bases, J lost 12 bases, and 15 bases stayed unmatched. The CDR3 extends over 15 amino acids. CDR1 and CDR2 from the germline V gene are SSHAT and FNYEAQ (reference sequence). DNA for the CDR3: TGTGCCAGCAGCTCATCTCGCGGGGGTCCCGGGGGGCAGTTCTTC. Translating gives CASSSSRGGPGGQFF.

Regarding this clone: At one of its ends the junction is not consistent with the germline gene, which may arise from a read error. This chain connects TRBV5-1 to TRBJ1-1, with 12 bases that match TRBD1. CDR1 and CDR2 from the germline V gene are SGHRS and YFSETQ. The CDR3 totals 16 residues. The CDR3 region has the DNA TGCGCCAGCAACTTGGGACAGGGGGCTTGGGACACTGAAGCTTTCTTT. Amino acid sequence: CASNLGQGAWDTEAFF.

V usage is TRBV6-5 and J usage is TRBJ1-4; D possibly corresponds to TRBD1 (5 bases). This CDR3 is built from 14 residues. Germline V gene data show CDR1 as MNHEY and CDR2 as SVGAGI. The V end was cut by 2 bases, the J end by 13 bases, with 17 bases between. The CDR3 region has the DNA TGTGCCAGCAGTTACGGCACCGCCCGGGGGTTACTGTTTTTT. The encoded protein is CASSYGTARGLLFF.

The J gene is TRBJ2-1, the V gene TRBV7-3; D perhaps matches TRBD1 (6 bases). This CDR3 has 15 residues. The V gene's germline CDR1 is SGHTA and CDR2 FQGTGA. Trimming took off 0 bases at V and 6 bases at J, with 12 bases between the two ends. CDR3 protein: CASSLTRGQINEQFF. The CDR3, as DNA: TGTGCCAGCAGCTTAACGAGAGGACAGATCAATGAGCAGTTCTTC.

The chain has TRBV6-1 and TRBJ2-3, with 7 positions matching TRBD2. This CDR3 region has 16 residues. With 3 bases clipped from V and 2 bases from J, the junction kept 8 bases outside the gene matches. The germline V gene encodes CDR1 MNHNS and CDR2 SASEGT. The CDR3 sequence is CASSDNRGGYTDTQYF. The CDR3 bases are TGTGCCAGCAGTGATAACCGCGGGGGTTACACAGATACGCAGTATTTT.

The rearrangement joins TRBV2 to TRBJ1-2; D ambiguous. Germline V gene data show CDR1 as SNHLY and CDR2 as FYNNEI. The V gene lost 7 bases and the J gene lost 4 bases, with 7 bases spanning the gap. The CDR3 runs to 11 residues. DNA of the CDR3: TGTGCCAGCATGCGCTCCTATGGCTACACCTTC. It is translated as CASMRSYGYTF.